This T cell receptor beta chain is from a study of pediatric ulcerative colitis. Assay: immunoSEQ multiplex PCR; the TCRdb copy retains only in-frame clones and omits some. The table records about 64,000 clones, 77% of them present only once. Overall study findings and caveats: This repertoire reflects total lymphocytes rather than subpopulations like regulatory T cells. Rectal repertoires separated controls, mild-moderate and acute severe colitis.

Notes on this clone: What it recognizes is unknown.

With 1 base removed from V and 6 bases from J, the gap between germline ends came to 14 bases. Germline V gene data show CDR1 as SGHRS and CDR2 as YFSETQ. The CDR3 contains 15 residues. The sequencing input was blood. This chain links TRBV5-1 with TRBJ2-1, with a weak D call TRBD2 (6 bases). This receptor was identified in a boy younger than 18 with moderate ulcerative colitis. The CDR3 region has the DNA TGCGCCAGCAGCTTGATGGACTACGCGTCCAATGAGCAGTTCTTC. The encoded protein is CASSLMDYASNEQFF.